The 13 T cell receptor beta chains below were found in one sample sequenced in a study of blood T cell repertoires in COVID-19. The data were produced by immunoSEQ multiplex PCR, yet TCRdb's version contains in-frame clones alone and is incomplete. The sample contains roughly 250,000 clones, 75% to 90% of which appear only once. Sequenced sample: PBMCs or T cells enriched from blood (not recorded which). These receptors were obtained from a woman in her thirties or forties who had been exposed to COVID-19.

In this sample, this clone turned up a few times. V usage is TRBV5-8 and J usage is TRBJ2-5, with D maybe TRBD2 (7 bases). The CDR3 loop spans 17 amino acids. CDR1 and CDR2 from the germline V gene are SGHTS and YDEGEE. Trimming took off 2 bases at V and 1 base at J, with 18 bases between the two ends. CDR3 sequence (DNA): TGTGCCAGCAGCTTAAGGGCGGGGGCCGGCGGCCAAGAGACCCAGTACTTC. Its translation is CASSLRAGAGGQETQYF.

The CDR3: CASSLEPLAGASTDTQYF. The CDR3 nucleotides are TGTGCCAGCAGCCTCGAGCCACTAGCGGGGGCCTCCACAGATACGCAGTATTTT. The V and J genes are TRBV7-2 and TRBJ2-3; 11 positions match TRBD2. There are 18 residues in the CDR3. The ends lost 5 bases at V and 2 bases at J; junction bases unmatched: 12. Germline loops: CDR1 SGHTA, CDR2 FQGNSA.

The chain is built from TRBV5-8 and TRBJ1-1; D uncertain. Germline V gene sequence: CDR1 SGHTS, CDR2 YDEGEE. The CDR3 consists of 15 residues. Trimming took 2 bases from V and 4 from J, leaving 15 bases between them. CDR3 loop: CASSFGIGEGTEAFF. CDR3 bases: TGTGCCAGCAGCTTCGGAATCGGGGAGGGCACTGAAGCTTTCTTT.

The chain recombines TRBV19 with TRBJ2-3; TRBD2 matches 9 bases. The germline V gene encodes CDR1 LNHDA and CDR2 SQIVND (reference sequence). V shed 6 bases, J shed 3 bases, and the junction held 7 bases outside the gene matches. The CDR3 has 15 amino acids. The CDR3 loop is CASSGETSGTDTQYF. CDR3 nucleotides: TGTGCCAGTAGCGGGGAGACTAGCGGTACAGATACGCAGTATTTT.

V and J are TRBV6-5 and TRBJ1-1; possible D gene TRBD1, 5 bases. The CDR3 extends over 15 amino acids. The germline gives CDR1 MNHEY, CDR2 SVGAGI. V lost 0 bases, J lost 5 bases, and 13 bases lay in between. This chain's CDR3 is CASSYSMGGGTEAFF. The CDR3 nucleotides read TGTGCCAGCAGTTACTCGATGGGGGGAGGGACTGAAGCTTTCTTT.

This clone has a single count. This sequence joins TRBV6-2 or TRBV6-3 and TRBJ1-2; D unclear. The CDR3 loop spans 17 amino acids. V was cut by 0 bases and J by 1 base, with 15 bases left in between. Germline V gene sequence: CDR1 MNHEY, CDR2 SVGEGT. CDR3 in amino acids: CASSYSPGQRINYGYTF. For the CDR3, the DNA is TGTGCCAGCAGTTACTCGCCAGGCCAACGGATTAACTATGGCTACACCTTC.

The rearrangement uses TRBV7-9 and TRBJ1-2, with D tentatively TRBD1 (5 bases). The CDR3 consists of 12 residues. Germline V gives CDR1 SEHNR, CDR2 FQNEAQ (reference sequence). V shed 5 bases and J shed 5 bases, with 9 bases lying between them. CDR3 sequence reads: CASSLDSYGYTF. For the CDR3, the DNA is TGTGCCAGCAGCCTAGACAGTTATGGCTACACCTTC.

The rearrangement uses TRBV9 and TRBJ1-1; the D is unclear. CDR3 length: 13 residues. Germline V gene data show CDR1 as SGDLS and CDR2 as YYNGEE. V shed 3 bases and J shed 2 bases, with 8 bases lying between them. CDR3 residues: CASSESVNTEAFF. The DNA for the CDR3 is TGTGCCAGCAGCGAGTCAGTTAACACTGAAGCTTTCTTT.

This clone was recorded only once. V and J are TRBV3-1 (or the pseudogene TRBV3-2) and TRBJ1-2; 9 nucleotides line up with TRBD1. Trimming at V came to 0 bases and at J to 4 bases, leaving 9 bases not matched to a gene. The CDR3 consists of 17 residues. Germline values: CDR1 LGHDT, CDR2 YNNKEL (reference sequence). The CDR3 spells CASSQDGRTGDGYGYTF. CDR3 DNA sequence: TGTGCCAGCAGCCAAGATGGTAGGACAGGGGACGGCTATGGCTACACCTTC.

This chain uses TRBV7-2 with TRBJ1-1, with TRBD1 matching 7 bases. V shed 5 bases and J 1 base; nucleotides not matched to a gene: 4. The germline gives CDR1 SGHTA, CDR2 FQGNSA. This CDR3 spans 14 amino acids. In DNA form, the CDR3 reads TGTGCCAGCAGCCCCTGGACAGGGAACACTGAAGCTTTCTTT. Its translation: CASSPWTGNTEAFF.

The CDR3 nucleotides read TGTGCCAGCAGTTACTCGAGCAGGGGCTATGGCTACACCTTC. Amino acids: CASSYSSRGYGYTF. The chain combines TRBV6-5 with TRBJ1-2; D might be TRBD1 (6 bases). This CDR3 comprises 14 residues. From germline, CDR1 is MNHEY and CDR2 SVGAGI. V lost 0 bases to trimming and J lost 4 bases, with 9 bases between them.

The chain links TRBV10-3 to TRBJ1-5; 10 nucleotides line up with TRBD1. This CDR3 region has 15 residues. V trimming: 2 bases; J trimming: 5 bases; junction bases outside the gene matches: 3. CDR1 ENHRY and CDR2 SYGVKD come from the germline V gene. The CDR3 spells CAISEGTGEYQPQHF. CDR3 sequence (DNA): TGTGCCATCAGTGAGGGGACAGGGGAGTATCAGCCCCAGCATTTT.

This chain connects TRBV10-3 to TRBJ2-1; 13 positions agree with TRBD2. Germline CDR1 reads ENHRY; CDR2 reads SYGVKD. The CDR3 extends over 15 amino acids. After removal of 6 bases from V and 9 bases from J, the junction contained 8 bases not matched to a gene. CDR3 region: CAISSPGLAGSEQFF. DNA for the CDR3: TGTGCCATCAGCAGCCCGGGACTAGCGGGATCTGAGCAGTTCTTC.